The rows below give T cell receptor beta chains drawn from one sample of a study of T cells in Graves' hyperthyroidism and ophthalmopathy. Using its own MiXCR run on the multiplex PCR reads, TCRdb lists one record per CDR3 protein. The sample has hundreds of thousands of distinct CDR3 sequences, 40% to 55% seen once. Sequenced: peripheral blood or thyroid tissue (not recorded which). The source is an adult man with Graves' disease, either hyperthyroidism or ophthalmopathy (not recorded which). Each CDR3 is given with its conserved first and last residue. The D gene is left open where the match is weak. A row's size may be missing; if present it is once, few, many or a size class.

D: -; length: 14; V: TRBV12-3/TRBV12-4; size: many; J: TRBJ1-4; DNA: TGTGCCAGCAGATCCAGTGCGGGTAATGAAAAACTGTTTTTT; CDR3: CASRSSAGNEKLFF
D: -; length: 11; V: TRBV11-2; size: once; J: TRBJ2-7; DNA: TGTGCCAGCAGCCCCAGCGGGGAGCAGTACTTC; CDR3: CASSPSGEQYF
D: -; length: 13; V: TRBV10-3; size: few; J: TRBJ2-7; DNA: TGTGCCAGCAGTGAAGGCCCAGGGGACGAGCAGTACTTC; CDR3: CASSEGPGDEQYF
D: -; length: 14; V: TRBV7-9; size: once; J: TRBJ1-1; DNA: TGTGCCAGCACCGCCGTCCGGGACCTCACTGAAGCTTTCTTT; CDR3: CASTAVRDLTEAFF
D: TRBD2; length: 15; V: TRBV12-3/TRBV12-4; size: few; J: TRBJ2-7; DNA: TGTGCCAGCAGTGAAACCGGGACTAGCCTTTACGAGCAGTACTTC; CDR3: CASSETGTSLYEQYF
D: TRBD1; length: 15; V: TRBV2; size: many; J: TRBJ1-5; DNA: TGTGCCAGCAGTCTGGACAGGGGCATTCGGCAGCCCCAGCATTTT; CDR3: CASSLDRGIRQPQHF
D: TRBD2; length: 13; V: TRBV20-1; size: -; J: TRBJ2-7; DNA: TGCAGTGCTGGTAGCGGGGGGGTTAACGAGCAGTACTTC; CDR3: CSAGSGGVNEQYF
D: -; length: 16; V: TRBV12-5; size: few; J: TRBJ2-7; DNA: TGTGCTAGTGGTTTGGTACTGGACCGGGATCGATACGAGCAGTACTTC; CDR3: CASGLVLDRDRYEQYF
D: TRBD1; length: 12; V: TRBV20-1; size: many; J: TRBJ2-5; DNA: TGCAGTGCTAAGGACAGGGGGGAGACCCAGTACTTC; CDR3: CSAKDRGETQYF
D: -; length: 14; V: TRBV14; size: many; J: TRBJ1-1; DNA: TGTGCCAGCAGCCACACCAGGCGGAACACTGAAGCTTTCTTT; CDR3: CASSHTRRNTEAFF
D: TRBD2; length: 19; V: TRBV7-6; size: once; J: TRBJ2-7; DNA: TGTGCCAGCAGCTTTAGCCGTTCCGGGACTAGCGCCCACTCCTACGAGCAGTACTTC; CDR3: CASSFSRSGTSAHSYEQYF
D: -; length: 15; V: TRBV7-9; size: few; J: TRBJ2-7; DNA: TGCGCCAGCAGCTTGAGTGTCGCCAGCTCCTACGAGCAGTACTTC; CDR3: CASSLSVASSYEQYF
D: -; length: 14; V: TRBV14; size: -; J: TRBJ1-1; DNA: TGTGCCAGCAGCCAGCGCAGACAATTCACTGAAGCTTTCTTT; CDR3: CASSQRRQFTEAFF
D: -; length: 15; V: TRBV12-3/TRBV12-4; size: few; J: TRBJ2-7; DNA: TGTGCCAGCAGTGCCACAGGAGTCGAACCCTACGAGCAGTACTTC; CDR3: CASSATGVEPYEQYF
D: -; length: 14; V: TRBV12-3/TRBV12-4; size: few; J: TRBJ1-4; DNA: TGTGCCAGCAGTCCATTCGGGGGCCGGGAAAAACTGTTTTTT; CDR3: CASSPFGGREKLFF
D: TRBD1; length: 14; V: TRBV2; size: -; J: TRBJ1-5; DNA: TGTGCCAGCGGCCGGGACAGGGTCAATCAGCCCCAGCATTTT; CDR3: CASGRDRVNQPQHF
D: -; length: 15; V: TRBV10-3; size: few; J: TRBJ2-7; DNA: TGTGCCAGCAGTGAGTCTGACGGGATGCTCGGCGAGCAGTACTTC; CDR3: CASSESDGMLGEQYF
D: TRBD1; length: 14; V: TRBV24-1; size: -; J: TRBJ1-5; DNA: TGTGCCACCACCGGGACAGGGGACAATCAGCCCCAGCATTTT; CDR3: CATTGTGDNQPQHF
D: TRBD1; length: 13; V: TRBV24-1; size: -; J: TRBJ1-3; DNA: TGTGCCAGCACCGGACAGGGGGGAAACACCATATATTTT; CDR3: CASTGQGGNTIYF
D: -; length: 14; V: TRBV6-6; size: many; J: TRBJ1-6; DNA: TGTGCCAGCAGTTACTCGATGGCCAATCCTCCCCTCCACTTT; CDR3: CASSYSMANPPLHF
D: -; length: 11; V: TRBV29-1; size: many; J: TRBJ1-2; DNA: TGCAGCGTTGACGGAAACTATGGCTACACCTTC; CDR3: CSVDGNYGYTF
D: -; length: 15; V: TRBV7-1; size: few; J: TRBJ2-5; DNA: TGTGCCAGCAGCTCAGCCGGGGCCTCCCAAGAGACCCAGTACTTC; CDR3: CASSSAGASQETQYF
D: TRBD1; length: 17; V: TRBV15; size: -; J: TRBJ1-4; DNA: TGTGCCACCTCCAGGGGACAGGGACTGAACACTAATGAAAAACTGTTTTTT; CDR3: CATSRGQGLNTNEKLFF
D: TRBD1; length: 14; V: TRBV12-3/TRBV12-4; size: -; J: TRBJ1-6; DNA: TGTGCCAGCAGTCAACAGGGGCTGGGTTCACCCCTCCACTTT; CDR3: CASSQQGLGSPLHF
D: TRBD1; length: 14; V: TRBV29-1; size: many; J: TRBJ1-1; DNA: TGCAGCGTTGAAGGTGGACAGGTGAACACTGAAGCTTTCTTT; CDR3: CSVEGGQVNTEAFF
D: -; length: 12; V: TRBV2; size: many; J: TRBJ1-2; DNA: TGTGCCAGCAGACAGTATAACTATGGCTACACCTTC; CDR3: CASRQYNYGYTF
D: TRBD1; length: 16; V: TRBV7-9; size: many; J: TRBJ1-1; DNA: TGTGCCAGCAGCTCCTCGGACAGGGGAACGAACACTGAAGCTTTCTTT; CDR3: CASSSSDRGTNTEAFF
D: -; length: 11; V: TRBV29-1; size: -; J: TRBJ1-1; DNA: TGCAGCTTTATGGAGGGTACTGAAGCTTTCTTT; CDR3: CSFMEGTEAFF
D: TRBD1; length: 15; V: TRBV7-2; size: -; J: TRBJ1-2; DNA: TGTGCCAGCAGCCCGCTGACAGGGGCCGACTATGGCTACACCTTC; CDR3: CASSPLTGADYGYTF
D: -; length: 14; V: TRBV25-1; size: -; J: TRBJ1-4; DNA: TGTGCCAGCCCGAGGACAACAACTAATGAAAAACTGTTTTTT; CDR3: CASPRTTTNEKLFF
D: -; length: 15; V: TRBV7-8; size: -; J: TRBJ2-2; DNA: TGTGCCAGCAGCTTAACGACTAGTTTCGCCGGGGAGCTGTTTTTT; CDR3: CASSLTTSFAGELFF
D: TRBD1; length: 14; V: TRBV20-1; size: few; J: TRBJ1-1; DNA: TGCAGTGCTAGACTTTTCGACAGGGGGGATGTCGCTTTCTTT; CDR3: CSARLFDRGDVAFF
D: TRBD2; length: 15; V: TRBV24-1; size: many; J: TRBJ2-5; DNA: TGTGCCACCAGTGATCCTAGCGGGGACCAAGAGACCCAGTACTTC; CDR3: CATSDPSGDQETQYF
D: -; length: 16; V: TRBV2; size: -; J: TRBJ2-7; DNA: TGTGCCAGCAGTGAAGCGCTTCTGAGGGACACCTACGAGCAGTACTTC; CDR3: CASSEALLRDTYEQYF
D: -; length: 15; V: TRBV9; size: -; J: TRBJ1-1; DNA: TGTGCCAGCAGGACGTTAATGGGCGGGAACGCTGAAGCTTTCTTT; CDR3: CASRTLMGGNAEAFF
D: -; length: 16; V: TRBV7-9; size: many; J: TRBJ1-3; DNA: TGTGCCAGCAGCTCGCCCACCTCGATCTCTGGAAACACCATATATTTT; CDR3: CASSSPTSISGNTIYF
D: -; length: 12; V: TRBV29-1; size: -; J: TRBJ1-2; DNA: TGCAGCGTTGGACGGATGGACTATGGCTACACCTTC; CDR3: CSVGRMDYGYTF
D: TRBD2; length: 18; V: TRBV7-9; size: few; J: TRBJ2-6; DNA: TGCGCCAGCAGCCTTGTAGCGGGGAGTTCTCTGGGTGCCAACGTCCTGACTTTC; CDR3: CASSLVAGSSLGANVLTF
D: TRBD1; length: 14; V: TRBV13; size: -; J: TRBJ1-2; DNA: TGTGCCAGCAGCACCTGGGACAGAAACTATGGCTACACCTTC; CDR3: CASSTWDRNYGYTF
D: TRBD2; length: 17; V: TRBV7-4; size: -; J: TRBJ2-2; DNA: TGTGCCAGCACCGTTGTTGCGGGGGTCCTTATCACCGGGGAGCTGTTTTTT; CDR3: CASTVVAGVLITGELFF
D: -; length: 18; V: TRBV2; size: -; J: TRBJ1-1; DNA: TGTGCCAGCAGTGAAGCGGGCGCGGGGGCGATTGGGAACACTGAAGCTTTCTTT; CDR3: CASSEAGAGAIGNTEAFF
D: TRBD1; length: 16; V: TRBV2; size: -; J: TRBJ1-6; DNA: TGTGCCAGCAGTTCACTCACCGGGACAGGTGGTTCACCCCTCCACTTT; CDR3: CASSSLTGTGGSPLHF
D: -; length: 15; V: TRBV2; size: -; J: TRBJ2-6; DNA: TGTGCCAGCAGTGAAGAAGGGTCTGGGGCCAACGTCCTGACTTTC; CDR3: CASSEEGSGANVLTF
D: -; length: 9; V: TRBV29-1; size: -; J: TRBJ2-5; DNA: TGCAGCGCCACAGAGGACCAGTACTTC; CDR3: CSATEDQYF
D: -; length: 13; V: TRBV20-1; size: few; J: TRBJ2-5; DNA: TGCAGTGCTGGCTCCGGGGCTGCAGAGACCCAGTACTTC; CDR3: CSAGSGAAETQYF
D: -; length: 15; V: TRBV20-1; size: few; J: TRBJ1-1; DNA: TGCAGTGCTAGAAAGTTGGGTCGGGGGAACACTGAAGCTTTCTTT; CDR3: CSARKLGRGNTEAFF
D: -; length: 14; V: TRBV7-3; size: few; J: TRBJ2-2; DNA: TGTGCCAGCAGCCCAAACAGGGAAGTCGGGGAGCTGTTTTTT; CDR3: CASSPNREVGELFF
D: -; length: 13; V: TRBV20-1; size: many; J: TRBJ1-2; DNA: TGCAGTGCTAAGACGGGTAGTGCTTATGGCTACACCTTC; CDR3: CSAKTGSAYGYTF
D: -; length: 12; V: TRBV29-1; size: -; J: TRBJ1-3; DNA: TGCAGCGTTGTGGAGGGGGTGAACACCATATATTTT; CDR3: CSVVEGVNTIYF
D: -; length: 12; V: TRBV15; size: -; J: TRBJ2-5; DNA: TGTGCCACCAGCAGGGGTCTTGGGACCCAGTACTTC; CDR3: CATSRGLGTQYF
D: -; length: 11; V: TRBV12-3/TRBV12-4; size: -; J: TRBJ1-1; DNA: TGTGCCAGCAGTTTGGCAGGAGGAGCTTTCTTT; CDR3: CASSLAGGAFF
D: -; length: 14; V: TRBV7-2; size: -; J: TRBJ1-6; DNA: TGTGCCAGCAGCTCCGGGGTAAGGAGTTCACCCCTCCACTTT; CDR3: CASSSGVRSSPLHF
D: -; length: 14; V: TRBV6-5; size: -; J: TRBJ1-6; DNA: TGTGCCAGCAGTTCATCCGGGGGTATCTCACCCCTCCACTTT; CDR3: CASSSSGGISPLHF
D: -; length: 14; V: TRBV7-6; size: few; J: TRBJ1-2; DNA: TGTGCCAGCAGCCCGCAGGGACCCGGAGGTGGCTACACCTTC; CDR3: CASSPQGPGGGYTF
D: -; length: 15; V: TRBV24-1; size: few; J: TRBJ2-6; DNA: TGTGCCACCAGAGATAGAGGGACTGGGGCCAACGTCCTGACTTTC; CDR3: CATRDRGTGANVLTF
D: -; length: 16; V: TRBV7-4; size: -; J: TRBJ1-6; DNA: TGTGCCAGCAGCGGTCGGTGGGGCAGAAGTTATTCACCCCTCCACTTT; CDR3: CASSGRWGRSYSPLHF
D: -; length: 16; V: TRBV7-6; size: -; J: TRBJ2-2; DNA: TGTGCCAGCAGCTTAATAGCTAGCGAGAACACCGGGGAGCTGTTTTTT; CDR3: CASSLIASENTGELFF
D: TRBD2; length: 14; V: TRBV2; size: -; J: TRBJ2-1; DNA: TGTGCCAGCAGTCCCGACGGGAGGACTAATGAGCAGTTCTTC; CDR3: CASSPDGRTNEQFF
D: TRBD2; length: 15; V: TRBV10-1; size: many; J: TRBJ2-7; DNA: TGCGCCAGCAGTGAGTCTGGAGCGGGAACCTACGAGCAGTACTTC; CDR3: CASSESGAGTYEQYF